Listed below are T cell receptor beta chains from one sample, sequenced in a study of radiotherapy plus CTLA-4 blockade in lung cancer. Data came from immunoSEQ multiplex PCR; TCRdb stores just in-frame clones and leaves some out. The profile covers about 72,000 clones, with around four fifths appearing a single time and less than 5% taken by the ten largest. This sample comprised peripheral blood, obtained from a patient treated with radiotherapy plus ipilimumab. The receptors stem from a human donor with non-small cell lung cancer who had a partial response to radiotherapy plus ipilimumab. Each CDR3 is given with its conserved first and last residue. A D gene is named only where the DNA matches it firmly. Size is omitted from some rows. Given values are once, few, many or a class for expanded clones.

d_gene,abundance,j_gene,v_gene,CDR3nt,CDR3aa
TRBD2,.,TRBJ2-3,TRBV9,TGTGCCAGCAGCGTCCGGGGGGGCACAGATACGCAGTATTTT,CASSVRGGTDTQYF
.,.,TRBJ1-5,TRBV28,TGTGCCAGCAGCACACAGGGCAATCAGCCCCAGCATTTT,CASSTQGNQPQHF
.,.,TRBJ2-5,TRBV7-9,TGTGCCAGCAGCCCGGGATTAGAGACCCAGTACTTC,CASSPGLETQYF
TRBD1,.,TRBJ2-5,TRBV5-1,TGCGCCAGCAGCTTGGGACAGGGGAAAGAGACCCAGTACTTC,CASSLGQGKETQYF
.,.,TRBJ1-1,TRBV7-2,TGTGCCAGCAGCTTATCAAGGCAGGGTATGAACACTGAAGCTTTCTTT,CASSLSRQGMNTEAFF
.,.,TRBJ1-5,TRBV7-3,TGTGCCAGCAGCCCAGCGCCGAATCAGCCCCAGCATTTT,CASSPAPNQPQHF
.,few,TRBJ1-5,TRBV6-6,TGTGCCAGCAGTTCTACAGGGTATCATCAGCCCCAGCATTTT,CASSSTGYHQPQHF
TRBD2,.,TRBJ2-7,TRBV14,TGTGCCAGCAGCCAGGGACTAGCATCCGAGCAGTACTTC,CASSQGLASEQYF
TRBD2,.,TRBJ2-1,TRBV20-1,TGCAGTGCTTTAGGGACTAGCAAGTTCTTC,CSALGTSKFF
.,.,TRBJ1-2,TRBV19,TGTGCCAGTAGTATAAGTTGGCGGACAGTGATTAACTATGGCTACACCTTC,CASSISWRTVINYGYTF